One and the same sample provided the 10 T cell receptor beta chains below, sequenced in a study of cytotoxic CD8 clonotypes in ibrutinib-treated CLL. Clones were sequenced by immunoSEQ multiplex PCR, and TCRdb holds only the in-frame ones, with some missing. The repertoire holds about 310,000 clones, with around four fifths as singletons. The sample in question was PBMCs, obtained before ibrutinib treatment. The origin of the receptors is a human donor with chronic lymphocytic leukemia.

V and J are TRBV19 and TRBJ2-3, with 9 positions matching TRBD1. The CDR3 spans 16 residues. Trimming cost V 5 bases and J 4 bases; bases outside gene matches: 10. Germline loops: CDR1 LNHDA, CDR2 SQIVND (reference sequence). CDR3 sequence (DNA): TGTGCCAGTAGTTCAAACAGGGGGCCGAGGGCAGATACGCAGTATTTT. Encoded protein: CASSSNRGPRADTQYF.

V is TRBV2 and J is TRBJ2-3; either TRBD1 or TRBD2 may fit D (5 bases each). V lost 4 bases and J lost 4, with 15 bases in between. Germline V gene data show CDR1 as SNHLY and CDR2 as FYNNEI. CDR3 size: 15 residues. This CDR3 reads CASSVGPKGPDTQYF. In nucleotides, the CDR3 is TGTGCCAGCAGTGTGGGACCGAAGGGCCCAGATACGCAGTATTTT.

This clone was found a few times. CDR3 nucleotide sequence: TGTGCCAGCAGCCCGGTCGTCAGGGCTCGATCTTCTGAGCAGTACTTC. It codes for CASSPVVRARSSEQYF. This sequence joins TRBV7-6 and TRBJ2-7; weak D call: TRBD1 (5 bases). V was shortened by 5 bases and J by 7 bases, with 24 bases between the two germline ends. The germline CDR1 and CDR2 sequences are SGHVS and FNYEAQ. The CDR3 is 16 residues long.

The gene calls are TRBV27 and TRBJ1-5; D not resolved. In germline, CDR1 is MNHEY, CDR2 SMNVEV (reference sequence). This CDR3 region has 12 residues. V lost 4 bases and J 7 bases, leaving 8 bases between the germline ends. CDR3 region: CASSSPPQPQHF. CDR3 nucleotide sequence: TGTGCCAGCAGTTCCCCCCCGCAGCCCCAGCATTTT.

This chain joins TRBV27 and TRBJ2-2; D is perhaps TRBD2 (5 bases). V was trimmed by 6 bases and J by 1 base, leaving 15 bases between them. Germline V lookup: CDR1 MNHEY, CDR2 SMNVEV (reference sequence). This CDR3 is built from 16 residues. CDR3 sequence: CASRPRPDWNTGELFF. DNA for the CDR3: TGTGCCAGCAGACCTAGACCGGACTGGAACACCGGGGAGCTGTTTTTT.

This clone has more than one count but fewer than ten. This chain connects TRBV4-3 to TRBJ1-4, with 12 bases fitting TRBD1. This CDR3 has 15 amino acids. Germline V gene sequence: CDR1 LGHNA, CDR2 YSLEER. J gave up 7 bases and V 0 bases, and 0 bases lay outside the gene matches. CDR3 in amino acids: CASSQEGQGAEKLFF. CDR3 coding DNA: TGCGCCAGCAGCCAAGAGGGACAGGGGGCTGAAAAACTGTTTTTT.

This clone occurred a few times. This chain joins TRBV7-9 and TRBJ2-5; TRBD1 might be the D (5 bases). The CDR3 is made up of 13 amino acids. Germline CDR1 reads SEHNR; CDR2 reads FQNEAQ (reference sequence). V lost 3 bases, J lost 5 bases, and 10 bases lay in between. CDR3 DNA sequence: TGTGCCAGCAGCTTTGGACATTTGGAGACCCAGTACTTC. Translated: CASSFGHLETQYF.

The chain uses TRBV25-1 and TRBJ1-3; no clear D. The V end was cut by 2 bases, the J end by 4 bases, with 12 bases between. The CDR3 is 15 residues long. Germline-derived CDR1 and CDR2 are MGHDK and SYGVNS. CDR3: CASSEVSSAGNTIYF. The CDR3 DNA sequence: TGTGCCAGCAGTGAAGTTTCCTCGGCGGGAAACACCATATATTTT.

In its sample, this clone was seen once. The chain has TRBV18 and TRBJ2-3, with 7 nucleotides matching TRBD2. This CDR3 has 16 residues. V dropped 2 bases and J dropped 2; count of bases not matched to a gene: 7. Germline assignment: CDR1 KGHSH and CDR2 LQKENI. This CDR3 is CASSPLTSRHTDTQYF. The CDR3 bases are TGTGCCAGCTCACCATTGACTAGCCGCCACACAGATACGCAGTATTTT.

The J gene is TRBJ2-7, the V gene TRBV15; 8 positions match TRBD2. Germline V gives CDR1 LNHNV, CDR2 YYDKDF (reference sequence). The CDR3 runs 16 residues. The V and J ends lost 0 bases and 4 bases, in that order; junction bases with no gene match: 8. CDR3 amino acids: CATSREKFGGRYEQYF. CDR3 bases: TGTGCCACCAGCAGAGAAAAGTTTGGCGGGAGGTACGAGCAGTACTTC.